This TCR beta chain is drawn from a study of blood T cell repertoires in COVID-19. Turning to the study itself: Acute-phase and convalescent COVID-19 samples originated in the United States, Italy and Spain. The analysed material was cDNA or gDNA that came from T cells, B-cell-depleted T cells, or PBMCs.

Source study methods: Estimation of nucleated cell counts relied on the amplification of reference gene primers. The assay was immunoSEQ multiplex PCR, and TCRdb's table has in-frame clones only and misses some. V and J calls and clone size are given by that table; D and trimming were obtained from the DNA. The sample includes a few hundred thousand clones, 83% of them seen just once. This CDR3 is built from 15 residues. This clone was seen more than once but under ten times. This sequence was found in a woman aged 25 to 39 with COVID-19, enrolled during active disease. V gene TRBV1 combines with J gene TRBJ2-1; the D call in the table, TRBD2, was not verified against the DNA. TRBV1 is designated a pseudogene. The sequenced sample was peripheral blood. Written as DNA, the CDR3 is TGCACCAGCAGCCAAGCAATGGCGGGGAGCCATGAGCAGTTCTTC. It translates to CTSSQAMAGSHEQFF.